This T cell receptor beta chain is from a study of blood T cell repertoires in COVID-19. Study background: T cells, B-cell-depleted T cells, or PBMCs provided the cDNA or gDNA that served as material.

Generated by immunoSEQ multiplex PCR, the TCRdb table keeps only in-frame clones and is missing some. The data hold approximately 35,000 clones, with about 79% observed a single time. The receptor comes from a human donor in a cohort sampled during active COVID-19. Sequenced: peripheral blood.

CDR3 DNA sequence: TGTGCCTGGAGTGGGTCGCGGGACAGGCGCTACGAGCAGTACTTC. Its protein product is CAWSGSRDRRYEQYF. The gene calls are TRBV30 and TRBJ2-7; the match to TRBD1 covers 8 bases. Trimming removed 1 base from V and 3 bases from J; junction bases left unmatched: 8. This CDR3 comprises 15 residues. Germline CDR1 is GTSNPN and CDR2 is SVGIG (reference sequence).